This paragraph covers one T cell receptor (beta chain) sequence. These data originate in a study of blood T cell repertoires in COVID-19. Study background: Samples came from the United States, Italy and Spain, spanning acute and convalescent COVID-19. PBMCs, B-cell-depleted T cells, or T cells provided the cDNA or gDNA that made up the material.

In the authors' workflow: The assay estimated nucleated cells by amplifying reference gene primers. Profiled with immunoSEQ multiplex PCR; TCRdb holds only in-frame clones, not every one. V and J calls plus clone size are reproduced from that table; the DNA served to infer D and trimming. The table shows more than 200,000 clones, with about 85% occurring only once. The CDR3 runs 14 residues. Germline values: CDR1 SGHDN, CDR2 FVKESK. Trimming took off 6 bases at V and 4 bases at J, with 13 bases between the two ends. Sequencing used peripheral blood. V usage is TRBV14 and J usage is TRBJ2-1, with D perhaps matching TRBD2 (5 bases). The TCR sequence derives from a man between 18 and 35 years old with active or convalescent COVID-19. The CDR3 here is CASSPLGIYNEQFF. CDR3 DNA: TGTGCCAGCAGTCCACTCGGGATTTACAATGAGCAGTTCTTC.